The following is a T cell receptor (beta chain) sequence with its context. The sample contains more than one DNA sequence encoding this CDR3. The data derive from a study of cytomegalovirus exposure and HLA in healthy donors. The germline V and J ends were trimmed by 4 bases and 1 base, with 10 bases remaining between them. CDR3 length equals 14 residues. Germline V gives CDR1 MDHEN, CDR2 SYDVKM. Healthy bone marrow donors made up the donor group. PCR was performed using 60 Vbeta and 13 Jbeta primers. In the original workflow: An analysis performed later counted 72 million or so unique TCR beta chains (approximately 10 million of them shared). The method was immunoSEQ multiplex PCR; TCRdb's version includes in-frame clones alone and lacks a portion of them. D and trimming were read from the DNA, whereas the V and J calls and clone size are those reported in that table. The sample has fewer than 200,000 clones; approximately 80% are singletons.

This rearrangement joins TRBV28 to TRBJ1-1; D is unclear. The sample consisted of PBMCs. The receptor comes from a woman between 18 and 29 years old in good health and CMV-seronegative. CDR3 in amino acids: CASSYMGGNTEAFF. The DNA of the CDR3 is TGTGCCAGCAGTTATATGGGAGGGAACACTGAAGCTTTCTTT.